Included here is one TCR beta chain sequence, with context. Repertoires were generated with immunoSEQ multiplex PCR, while TCRdb's copy carries only in-frame clones and drops some. Of roughly 80,000 clones listed, approximately 91% were seen once; the top ten hold approximately 2.8%. The trim removed 6 bases at V and 1 base at J, leaving 6 bases unmatched. Per germline, CDR1 MDHEN and CDR2 SYDVKM. The CDR3 is made up of 15 amino acids. This sample is part of a study of blood T cell repertoires in COVID-19. Background on the study: T cells, B-cell-depleted T cells, or PBMCs provided the cDNA or gDNA that served as material.

Sequences were obtained from peripheral blood. The TCR was taken from a man aged 45 to 65 with COVID-19, enrolled during active disease. This chain joins TRBV28 and TRBJ2-7; 10 bases fit TRBD2. The CDR3, as DNA: TGTGCCAGCAGCCTACTAGCGGGATCTTCCTACGAGCAGTACTTC. As protein: CASSLLAGSSYEQYF. Based on the CDR3 plus reference TRBV28 and TRBJ2-7, the full variable domain is DVKVTQSSRYLVKRTGEKVFLECVQDMDHENMFWYRQDPGLGLRLIYFSYDVKMKEKGDIPEGYSVSREKKERFSLILESASTNQTSMYLCASSLLAGSSYEQYFGPGTRLTVT.